Described below is a single T cell receptor beta chain sequence and its context. This specimen comes from a study of control samples from healthy donors and cancer patients. The protocol was immunoSEQ multiplex PCR, while the TCRdb copy is restricted to in-frame clones and leaves out a portion. Here the sample spans about 81,000 clones, over 90% being singletons. The CDR3 contains 15 residues. The ends lost 5 bases at V and 9 bases at J; junction bases unmatched: 10. CDR1 MRHNA and CDR2 SNTAGT come from the germline V gene. This clonotype was obtained from a woman in her late teens or twenties in good health. Sequencing used blood. J is TRBJ2-1 and V is TRBV6-4; 10 positions match TRBD2. The CDR3 sequence is CASSTLAGESGEQFF. DNA of the CDR3: TGTGCCAGCAGTACTCTAGCGGGGGAGAGCGGTGAGCAGTTCTTC.